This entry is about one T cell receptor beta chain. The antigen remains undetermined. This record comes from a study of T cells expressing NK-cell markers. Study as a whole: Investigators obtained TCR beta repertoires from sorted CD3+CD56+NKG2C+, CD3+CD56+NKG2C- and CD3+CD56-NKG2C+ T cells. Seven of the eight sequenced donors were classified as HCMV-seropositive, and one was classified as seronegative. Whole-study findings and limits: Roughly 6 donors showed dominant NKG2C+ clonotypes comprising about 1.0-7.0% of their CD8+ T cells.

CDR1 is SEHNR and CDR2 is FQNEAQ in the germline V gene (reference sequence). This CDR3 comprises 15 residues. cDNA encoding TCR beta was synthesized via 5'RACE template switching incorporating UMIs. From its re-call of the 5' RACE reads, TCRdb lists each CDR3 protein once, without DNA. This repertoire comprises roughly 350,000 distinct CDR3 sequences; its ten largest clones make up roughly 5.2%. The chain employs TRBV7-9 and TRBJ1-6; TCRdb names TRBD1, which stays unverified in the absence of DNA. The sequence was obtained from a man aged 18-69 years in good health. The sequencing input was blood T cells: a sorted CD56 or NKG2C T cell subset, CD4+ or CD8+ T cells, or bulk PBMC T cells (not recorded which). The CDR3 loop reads CASSYPGGSNSPLHF.